Following are 26 T cell receptor beta chains from one sample sequenced in a study of cytomegalovirus exposure and HLA in healthy donors. PCR involved 60 Vbeta and 13 Jbeta primers. Profiling relied on immunoSEQ multiplex PCR, and the TCRdb table lists in-frame clones only, not all of them. The data hold some 150,000 clones, with 75% to 85% observed a single time. Sequenced input: PBMCs. The receptors come from a woman between 45 and 65 years old in good health and CMV-seropositive.

The chain uses TRBV28 and TRBJ1-5, with a possible D match to TRBD1 (6 bases). This CDR3 has 14 residues. Germline CDR1 is MDHEN and CDR2 is SYDVKM. The V end lost 10 bases, the J end lost 5 bases, and 18 bases lay between the germline ends. In nucleotides, the CDR3 is TGTGCCACCCAATTTGGACAGTCCTATCAGCCCCAGCATTTT. Protein: CATQFGQSYQPQHF.

This clone was seen just once. V usage is TRBV11-2 and J usage is TRBJ2-5, with D perhaps TRBD1 (5 bases). The closer fit of TRBJ2-7 to the DNA end suggests the J call may be wrong. The V gene's germline CDR1 is SGHAT and CDR2 FQNNGV. The CDR3 spans 16 residues. As DNA, the CDR3 is TGTGCCAGCAGCCCAACCTCCCGGACACCCAGCTACGAGCAGTACTTC. Encoded protein: CASSPTSRTPSYEQYF.

The chain carries TRBV7-9 and TRBJ2-5; the match to TRBD2 covers 15 bases. The germline gives CDR1 SEHNR, CDR2 FQNEAQ (reference sequence). J gave up 5 bases and V 5 bases, and 6 bases lay outside the gene matches. CDR3 length: 16 residues. The CDR3 loop is CASSTGLAGGLETQYF. Here the CDR3 DNA reads TGTGCCAGCAGCACTGGACTAGCGGGAGGGTTGGAGACCCAGTACTTC.

This sequence joins TRBV6-1 and TRBJ1-2; 7 nucleotides match TRBD1. Losses at the gene ends were 0 bases for V and 4 bases for J; bases not matched to a gene: 2. This CDR3 is built from 14 residues. Germline loops: CDR1 MNHNS, CDR2 SASEGT. CDR3: CASSEAGQVYGYTF. The DNA of the CDR3 is TGTGCCAGCAGTGAAGCAGGACAGGTCTATGGCTACACCTTC.

This rearrangement joins TRBV11-2 to TRBJ1-2; D possibly corresponds to TRBD1 (5 bases). This CDR3 is 13 amino acids long. Between the trimmed V and J ends, which lost 5 bases and 5 bases, there was a span of 12 bases. The germline V gene has CDR1 SGHAT and CDR2 FQNNGV. CDR3 amino acids: CASSPVGLYGYTF. The CDR3 coding sequence is TGTGCCAGCAGCCCTGTGGGGCTTTATGGCTACACCTTC.

This clone was seen a handful of times. The chain carries TRBV28 and TRBJ1-5; D not certain. Trimming removed 3 bases at V and 1 base at J, with 13 bases between. This CDR3 region has 16 residues. Per the germline V gene, CDR1 is MDHEN and CDR2 is SYDVKM. The DNA of the CDR3 is TGTGCCAGCAGTTTTGGTTCGGGAGGGAGCAATCAGCCCCAGCATTTT. Protein product: CASSFGSGGSNQPQHF.

The chain carries TRBV5-1 and TRBJ2-5; 12 bases align to TRBD2. The CDR3 has 17 residues. CDR1 and CDR2 (germline): SGHRS, YFSETQ. Trimming cost V 0 bases and J 5 bases; bases outside gene matches: 8. The CDR3 DNA is TGCGCCAGCAGCTTGGGACTAGCGGGGGCCGGAGGGGAGACCCAGTACTTC. Protein product: CASSLGLAGAGGETQYF.

For this clone: Germline is not matched at one junction end, which may reflect a read error. The chain couples TRBV7-9 to TRBJ1-2, with D possibly TRBD1 on 5 matching bases. The germline CDR1 and CDR2 sequences are SEHNR and FQNEAQ (reference sequence). CDR3 length: 13 residues. The CDR3 protein is CSSSLVFQGTYTF. The CDR3 DNA follows: TGTTCCAGCAGCTTAGTATTCCAGGGAACCTACACCTTC.

The V gene is TRBV7-8, the J gene TRBJ2-3; the D is unclear. This CDR3 is built from 13 residues. Trimming pared 1 base from V and 6 bases from J, leaving 8 bases between. From germline, CDR1 is SGHVS and CDR2 FQNEAQ. The CDR3 spells CASSLVPRDTQYF. The CDR3 DNA reads TGTGCCAGCAGCTTAGTCCCCCGGGATACGCAGTATTTT.

The chain employs TRBV28 and TRBJ1-5; a weak D match, TRBD1 (6 bases). V dropped 5 bases and J dropped 7 bases, with 15 bases sitting between them. This CDR3 region has 14 residues. Germline values: CDR1 MDHEN, CDR2 SYDVKM. The CDR3 nucleotides read TGTGCCAGCAGTGGCGGAGGACAGATCCAGCCCCAGCATTTT. This translates into CASSGGGQIQPQHF.

The chain carries TRBV11-2 and TRBJ1-2, with TRBD1 matching 9 bases. The V gene's germline CDR1 is SGHAT and CDR2 FQNNGV. This CDR3 is 14 amino acids long. Unmatched junction bases numbered 3, after V lost 5 bases and J lost 2 bases. CDR3 bases: TGTGCCAGCAGCGCAGGACAGGGGAACTATGGCTACACCTTC. Translated, it gives CASSAGQGNYGYTF.

Remarks on this clone: Being one base from a much bigger clone, this may be a read error. The CDR3 here is CASSALQSYEQYF. The DNA for the CDR3 is TGTGCCAGCAGTGCTTTGCAGTCCTACGAGCAGTACTTC. The chain has TRBV2 and TRBJ2-7; D not certain. Germline V CDR1 and CDR2: SNHLY, FYNNEI. The length of the CDR3 is 13 residues. Trimming took off 4 bases at V and 1 base at J, with 8 bases between the two ends.

The gene calls are TRBV2 and TRBJ1-1; 8 nucleotides agree with TRBD1. Germline V gene data show CDR1 as SNHLY and CDR2 as FYNNEI. Trimming at V came to 3 bases and at J to 10 bases, leaving 4 bases not matched to a gene. The CDR3 is 12 residues long. The CDR3: CASSDQGARAFF. The CDR3, as DNA: TGTGCCAGCAGTGATCAGGGGGCTAGAGCTTTCTTT.

V usage is TRBV5-6 and J usage is TRBJ1-6, with D tentatively TRBD1 (6 bases). The germline V gene has CDR1 SGHDT and CDR2 YYEEEE. Trimming removed 0 bases at V and 7 bases at J, with 11 bases between. CDR3 length: 15 amino acids. The CDR3 spells CASSLAQGANSPLHF. CDR3 bases: TGTGCCAGCAGCTTGGCACAGGGCGCGAATTCACCCCTCCACTTT.

This clone was picked up a small number of times. V and J are TRBV29-1 and TRBJ1-2; the D is unclear. There are 14 residues in the CDR3. CDR1 and CDR2 from the germline V gene are SQVTM and ANQGSEA. The V gene lost 5 bases and the J gene lost 6 bases, with 19 bases spanning the gap. The CDR3 region is CSVSDYLRADGYTF. The CDR3 bases are TGCAGCGTTTCCGACTACCTTAGGGCTGATGGCTACACCTTC.

This chain links TRBV2 with TRBJ2-5, with a possible D match to TRBD2 (6 bases). Germline CDR1 and CDR2: SNHLY and FYNNEI. The CDR3 is made up of 17 amino acids. V shed 6 bases and J shed 4 bases, with 24 bases lying between them. CDR3 region: CASSLGGDSRRVETQYF. CDR3 bases: TGTGCCAGCAGCCTAGGAGGGGACTCCCGAAGAGTAGAGACCCAGTACTTC.

The genes are TRBV7-9 and TRBJ2-4; D perhaps matches TRBD2 (7 bases). CDR1 and CDR2 from the germline V gene are SEHNR and FQNEAQ (reference sequence). V was clipped by 5 bases and J by 8 bases, with 16 bases between them. This CDR3 has 14 amino acids. The CDR3 DNA reads TGTGCCAGCAGCCTGGGGGGGCCGGGATACATTCAGTACTTC. Residues: CASSLGGPGYIQYF.

This rearrangement joins TRBV14 to TRBJ2-7; TRBD2 might be the D (6 bases). Germline V gene sequence: CDR1 SGHDN, CDR2 FVKESK. The V and J ends lost 1 base and 0 bases respectively, with 10 bases between them. This CDR3 has 15 amino acids. The CDR3 sequence is CASSQASDPSYEQYF. Here the CDR3 DNA reads TGTGCCAGCAGCCAAGCTAGCGATCCCTCCTACGAGCAGTACTTC.

The V gene is TRBV4-1, the J gene TRBJ2-1; TRBD1 agrees at 9 bases. The CDR3 covers 15 residues. V trimming: 1 base; J trimming: 5 bases; junction bases outside the gene matches: 3. Looked up from germline, CDR1 is MGHRA and CDR2 is YSYEKL. CDR3 sequence: CASSQGDREDNEQFF. Here the CDR3 DNA reads TGCGCCAGCAGCCAAGGGGACAGGGAGGACAATGAGCAGTTCTTC.

The rearrangement links TRBV5-8 to TRBJ1-4, with 9 bases matching TRBD1. V dropped 4 bases and J dropped 5; count of bases not matched to a gene: 15. This CDR3 spans 18 amino acids. The germline gives CDR1 SGHTS, CDR2 YDEGEE. CDR3 region: CASSLPGTGYLRNEKLFF. The CDR3 DNA sequence: TGTGCCAGCAGCCTTCCCGGGACAGGGTATTTACGGAATGAAAAACTGTTTTTT.

The DNA for the CDR3 is TGTGCCAGCAAGGGACAGGGAAGAAGTATCACAGATACGCAGTATTTT. This gives the protein CASKGQGRSITDTQYF. V usage is TRBV2 and J usage is TRBJ2-3; 9 nucleotides match TRBD1. V was clipped by 7 bases and J by 2 bases; unmatched bases: 10. Per the germline V gene, CDR1 is SNHLY and CDR2 is FYNNEI. The CDR3 loop spans 16 amino acids. The variable domain in full, with the rest retrieved from reference TRBV2 and TRBJ2-3, is EPEVTQTPSHQVTQMGQEVILRCVPISNHLYFYWYRQILGQKVEFLVSFYNNEISEKSEIFDDQFSVERPDGSNFTLKIRSTKLEDSAMYFCASKGQGRSITDTQYFGPGTRLTVL.

The chain's CDR3 is CASSYGQVGETQYF. The CDR3 DNA reads as TGTGCCAGCAGTTACGGACAAGTCGGAGAGACCCAGTACTTC. The gene calls are TRBV6-6 and TRBJ2-5; D perhaps matches TRBD1 (5 bases). Looked up from germline, CDR1 is MNHNY and CDR2 is SVGAGI (reference sequence). The CDR3 is 14 amino acids. V was clipped by 2 bases and J by 4 bases, with 11 bases between them.

The J gene is TRBJ1-1, the V gene TRBV19, with D maybe TRBD1 (5 bases). Trimming removed 7 bases at V and 5 bases at J, with 14 bases between. Germline CDR1 LNHDA, CDR2 SQIVND (reference sequence). The CDR3 covers 13 residues. CDR3 in DNA: TGTGCCAGTACAAGGCGGGGGGTAACTGAAGCTTTCTTT. This codes for CASTRRGVTEAFF.

V usage is TRBV7-8 and J usage is TRBJ1-2, with D possibly being TRBD1 (5 bases). Germline lookup yields CDR1 SGHVS and CDR2 FQNEAQ. CDR3 size: 15 residues. The germline V and J ends were trimmed by 1 base and 5 bases, with 14 bases remaining between them. CDR3 sequence (DNA): TGTGCCAGCAGCTTAGGGGGGGGAGGATTTTATGGCTACACCTTC. It yields the protein CASSLGGGGFYGYTF.

This clone was picked up one time. The gene calls are TRBV21-1 and TRBJ2-7; the table's D gene call, TRBD2, was not cross checked with the DNA. TRBV21-1 is an annotated pseudogene. The CDR3 sequence is 19 residues long. CDR3 sequence reads: CASSKGTSGARGFSYEQYF. CDR3 bases: TGTGCCAGCAGCAAAGGAACTAGCGGGGCGCGGGGGTTTTCCTACGAGCAGTACTTC.

This chain uses TRBV28 with TRBJ1-1; D might be TRBD1 (6 bases). Trimming pared 5 bases from V and 5 bases from J, leaving 21 bases between. The CDR3 spans 16 residues. Germline V gene sequence: CDR1 MDHEN, CDR2 SYDVKM. The CDR3 reads CASSLPGAPLGTEAFF. Written as DNA, the CDR3 is TGTGCCAGCAGTCTTCCAGGGGCCCCTCTGGGAACTGAAGCTTTCTTT.